These 22 T cell receptor beta chains came from one sample sequenced in a study of cytomegalovirus exposure and HLA in healthy donors. A multiplex PCR was run with 60 Vbeta primers and 13 Jbeta primers. Libraries were prepared by immunoSEQ multiplex PCR; TCRdb keeps only in-frame clonotypes and omits some of them. Of over 95,000 clones in the sample, around three quarters were seen once. Source material: PBMCs. The origin of the receptors is a female donor in good health and CMV-seronegative.

This clone showed up just a few times. The genes are TRBV6-5 and TRBJ1-1; D possibly corresponds to TRBD1 (6 bases). This CDR3 has 13 amino acids. Germline V gene sequence: CDR1 MNHEY, CDR2 SVGAGI. Trimming removed 6 bases at V and 8 bases at J, with 16 bases between. The CDR3 nucleotides read TGTGCCAGCAGCTATGACAGGCTCGGGGAAGCTTTCTTT. Amino acid sequence: CASSYDRLGEAFF.

This sequence joins TRBV10-2 and TRBJ1-1; D is unresolved. The V end was cut by 6 bases, the J end by 1 base, with 9 bases between. The CDR3 totals 13 residues. Germline values: CDR1 WSHSY, CDR2 SAAADI. CDR3 DNA: TGCGCCAGCAGCCAGACGGGGAACACTGAAGCTTTCTTT. Translating gives CASSQTGNTEAFF.

The chain joins TRBV4-2 to TRBJ2-6; 7 positions agree with TRBD1. V lost 3 bases to trimming and J lost 0 bases; unmatched junction nucleotides: 2. Germline V lookup: CDR1 LGHNA, CDR2 YNFKEQ. The CDR3 has 16 amino acids. The CDR3 loop reads CASSHDRDSGANVLTF. CDR3 sequence (DNA): TGTGCCAGCAGCCATGACAGGGACTCTGGGGCCAACGTCCTGACTTTC.

This clone turned up a few times. The chain has TRBV6-5 and TRBJ1-1, with 7 bases matching TRBD1. The CDR3 runs 13 residues. Trimming at V came to 7 bases and at J to 5 bases, leaving 7 bases not matched to a gene. Germline V gene sequence: CDR1 MNHEY, CDR2 SVGAGI. The CDR3 loop reads CASNLQGSTEAFF. CDR3 nucleotide sequence: TGTGCCAGCAATCTACAGGGGAGTACTGAAGCTTTCTTT.

The chain has TRBV7-9 and TRBJ1-1; D might be TRBD1 (5 bases). The CDR3 runs to 13 residues. Germline CDR1 SEHNR, CDR2 FQNEAQ (reference sequence). Deletions cut 7 bases from V and 0 bases from J, with 9 bases between. The CDR3 is CASTPGVNTEAFF. Written as DNA, the CDR3 is TGTGCCAGCACTCCGGGGGTGAACACTGAAGCTTTCTTT.

The chain joins TRBV7-2 to TRBJ2-3; 7 nucleotides agree with TRBD2. The CDR3 is 13 amino acids. Germline trimming cut 3 bases from V and 7 bases from J; bases unmatched to any gene: 4. Germline CDR1 reads SGHTA; CDR2 reads FQGNSA. The CDR3 sequence: CASSLQAGNTQYF. Written as DNA, the CDR3 is TGTGCCAGCAGCTTGCAAGCGGGGAATACGCAGTATTTT.

The J gene is TRBJ1-4, the V gene TRBV27, with D perhaps TRBD1 (5 bases). This CDR3 comprises 13 residues. Per the germline V gene, CDR1 is MNHEY and CDR2 is SMNVEV (reference sequence). Trimming left V 3 bases short and J 8 bases short, with 10 bases between. The CDR3 here is CASSLAGFEKLFF. In DNA, the CDR3 is TGTGCCAGCAGTTTGGCAGGGTTCGAAAAACTGTTTTTT.

The gene calls are TRBV4-1 and TRBJ1-1; TRBD1 might be the D (5 bases). This CDR3 spans 16 amino acids. The V gene lost 0 bases and the J gene lost 10 bases, with 21 bases spanning the gap. Germline CDR1 MGHRA, CDR2 YSYEKL. The CDR3 reads CASSQDLSGKGAGAFF. CDR3 nucleotide sequence: TGCGCCAGCAGCCAAGATTTGAGTGGGAAAGGGGCCGGAGCTTTCTTT.

V and J are TRBV2 and TRBJ1-3; possible D gene TRBD1, 5 bases. Germline V gives CDR1 SNHLY, CDR2 FYNNEI. This CDR3 spans 13 amino acids. With 7 bases removed from V and 1 base from J, the gap between germline ends came to 8 bases. The chain's CDR3 is CASTQGSGNTIYF. DNA for the CDR3: TGTGCCAGCACCCAGGGATCTGGAAACACCATATATTTT.

The chain joins TRBV7-2 to TRBJ1-2, with a weak D call TRBD1 (5 bases). Germline CDR1 SGHTA, CDR2 FQGNSA. This CDR3 comprises 13 residues. V shed 4 bases and J shed 4 bases, with 10 bases lying between them. This chain's CDR3 is CASSSGHFYGYTF. In DNA, the CDR3 is TGTGCCAGCAGCTCCGGACACTTCTATGGCTACACCTTC.

V gene TRBV27 combines with J gene TRBJ1-1; D is unclear. Per germline, CDR1 MNHEY and CDR2 SMNVEV (reference sequence). V was cut by 2 bases and J by 7 bases, with 5 bases left in between. This CDR3 contains 11 residues. The CDR3 DNA is TGTGCCAGCAGTTTACGAGGTGAAGCTTTCTTT. Translation gives CASSLRGEAFF.

This clone has only a few counts. The J gene is TRBJ2-7, the V gene TRBV14, with 8 nucleotides matching TRBD1. Trimming at V came to 1 base and at J to 5 bases, leaving 10 bases not matched to a gene. Per the germline V gene, CDR1 is SGHDN and CDR2 is FVKESK. The CDR3 is 16 amino acids. CDR3 DNA sequence: TGTGCCAGCAGCCAAGTTTGGGAGACAGGGGTCCACGAGCAGTACTTC. This encodes CASSQVWETGVHEQYF.

This chain joins TRBV4-2 and TRBJ1-5; D unclear. V lost 0 bases and J lost 5, with 8 bases in between. CDR1 LGHNA and CDR2 YNFKEQ come from the germline V gene. The CDR3 length is 14 residues. The CDR3: CASSQEEADQPQHF. CDR3 nucleotides: TGTGCCAGCAGCCAAGAGGAGGCCGATCAGCCCCAGCATTTT.

The chain uses TRBV10-3 and TRBJ2-5; a weak D match, TRBD2 (5 bases). This CDR3 is 13 amino acids long. Germline-derived CDR1 and CDR2 are ENHRY and SYGVKD. The V and J ends lost 4 bases and 5 bases respectively, with 11 bases between them. The CDR3 region has the DNA TGTGCCATCAGTGGGCCGGGGTTGGAGACCCAGTACTTC. Protein: CAISGPGLETQYF.

The rearrangement uses TRBV15 and TRBJ1-2; D unresolved. Germline values: CDR1 LNHNV, CDR2 YYDKDF (reference sequence). The V gene lost 0 bases and the J gene lost 3 bases, with 11 bases spanning the gap. The CDR3 is 15 residues long. The CDR3 protein is CATSRDTWSDYGYTF. CDR3 nucleotide sequence: TGTGCCACCAGCAGAGATACCTGGTCAGACTATGGCTACACCTTC.

This sequence joins TRBV7-2 and TRBJ2-7, with TRBD1 matching 7 bases. After removal of 5 bases from V and 0 bases from J, the junction contained 10 bases not matched to a gene. The CDR3 extends over 16 amino acids. Germline CDR1 is SGHTA and CDR2 is FQGNSA. The DNA for the CDR3 is TGTGCCAGCAGCCCTTGGACAGGCTCTAGCTCCTACGAGCAGTACTTC. Amino acids: CASSPWTGSSSYEQYF.

In its sample, this clone was seen a few times. V gene TRBV7-9 combines with J gene TRBJ1-1, with D unclear. The germline V and J ends were trimmed by 5 bases and 4 bases, with 8 bases remaining between them. This CDR3 has 12 amino acids. The germline V gene has CDR1 SEHNR and CDR2 FQNEAQ (reference sequence). The CDR3 spells CASSATPTEAFF. The DNA for the CDR3 is TGTGCCAGCAGCGCAACTCCCACTGAAGCTTTCTTT. Combining the CDR3 with reference TRBV7-9 and TRBJ1-1 gives the whole variable domain DTGVSQNPRHKITKRGQNVTFRCDPISEHNRLYWYRQTLGQGPEFLTYFQNEAQLEKSRLLSDRFSAERPKGSFSTLEIQRTEQGDSAMYLCASSATPTEAFFGQGTRLTVV.

The chain uses TRBV4-2 and TRBJ2-3; 13 bases align to TRBD2. From germline, CDR1 is LGHNA and CDR2 YNFKEQ. V shed 0 bases, J shed 14 bases, and the junction held 14 bases outside the gene matches. This CDR3 contains 17 residues. In nucleotides, the CDR3 is TGTGCCAGCAGCCAAGACGGAGGACTAGCGGGGGCCATGCTCCCGTATTTT. Residues: CASSQDGGLAGAMLPYF.

The chain carries TRBV11-1 and TRBJ2-7, with TRBD1 as a possible D gene (6 bases). The CDR3 extends over 13 amino acids. V lost 3 bases to trimming and J lost 6 bases, with 12 bases between them. CDR1 is SGHAT and CDR2 is FQDESV in the germline V gene (reference sequence). CDR3 sequence reads: CASSLGQMGEQYF. CDR3 in DNA: TGTGCCAGCAGCTTGGGACAAATGGGCGAGCAGTACTTC.

The chain has TRBV7-8 and TRBJ2-5, with D possibly matching TRBD2 (6 bases). The CDR3 is 12 residues long. CDR1 and CDR2 (germline): SGHVS, FQNEAQ. The V end was cut by 2 bases, the J end by 10 bases, with 11 bases between. For the CDR3, the DNA is TGTGCCAGCAGCTTATACGGGGGAGTCCAGTACTTC. Encoded protein: CASSLYGGVQYF.

J is TRBJ2-7 and V is TRBV4-1, with 10 bases matching TRBD1. Unmatched junction bases numbered 3, after V lost 2 bases and J lost 2 bases. Germline CDR1 MGHRA, CDR2 YSYEKL. This CDR3 is 15 amino acids long. The CDR3 sequence: CASSQTGTGAYEQYF. The DNA for the CDR3 is TGCGCCAGCAGCCAAACCGGGACAGGGGCCTACGAGCAGTACTTC.

As DNA, the CDR3 is TGTGCCAGCAGCTTTCGTCCCGGGGAGCTGTTTTTT. Its protein is CASSFRPGELFF. The chain combines TRBV7-9 with TRBJ2-2, with no clear D. CDR1 and CDR2 from the germline V gene are SEHNR and FQNEAQ (reference sequence). The CDR3 runs 12 residues. Deletions cut 3 bases from V and 6 bases from J, with 5 bases between.